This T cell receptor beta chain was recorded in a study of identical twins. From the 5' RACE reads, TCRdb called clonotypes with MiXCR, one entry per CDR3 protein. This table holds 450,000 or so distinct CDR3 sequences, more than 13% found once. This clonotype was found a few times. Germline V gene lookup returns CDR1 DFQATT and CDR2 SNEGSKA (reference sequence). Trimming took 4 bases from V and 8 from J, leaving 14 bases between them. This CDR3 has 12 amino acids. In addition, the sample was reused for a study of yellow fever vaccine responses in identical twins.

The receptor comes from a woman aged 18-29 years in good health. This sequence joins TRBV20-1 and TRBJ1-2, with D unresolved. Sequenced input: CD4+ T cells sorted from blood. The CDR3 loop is CSAKTADLGYTF. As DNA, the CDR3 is TGCAGTGCTAAGACCGCCGATCTCGGCTACACCTTC.